One sample yielded the 22 T cell receptor beta chains listed below, sequenced in a study of shared T cell receptors in the human thymus. Method: immunoSEQ multiplex PCR; TCRdb's copy keeps in-frame clones and lacks some. The sample lists 700,000 or so clones; roughly 88% were seen once. The data were also submitted as part of a second study, on human thymus T cells.

Sequencing used thymocytes. The source of these receptors is a girl under three years old with a congenital heart defect.

The chain is built from TRBV7-3 and TRBJ1-1, with D perhaps matching TRBD1 (5 bases). CDR1 and CDR2 (germline): SGHTA, FQGTGA. The CDR3 is 17 residues long. Trimming took off 2 bases at V and 0 bases at J, with 16 bases between the two ends. The chain's CDR3 is CASSLGAVVRLNTEAFF. The CDR3 DNA sequence: TGTGCCAGCAGCTTAGGGGCAGTCGTTAGGTTGAACACTGAAGCTTTCTTT. The whole variable domain, remainder taken from reference TRBV7-3 and TRBJ1-1, is GAGVSQTPSNKVTEKGKYVELRCDPISGHTALYWYRQSLGQGPEFLIYFQGTGAADDSGLPNDRFFAVRPEGSVSTLKIQRTERGDSAVYLCASSLGAVVRLNTEAFFGQGTRLTVV.

The chain links TRBV15 to TRBJ1-5, with 11 positions matching TRBD1. V shed 4 bases and J 1 base; nucleotides not matched to a gene: 6. The CDR3 length is 17 residues. CDR1 is LNHNV, CDR2 YYDKDF, per germline (reference sequence). The CDR3 loop reads CATSTLRTGGSNQPQHF. In DNA form, the CDR3 reads TGTGCCACCAGCACATTAAGGACAGGGGGCAGCAATCAGCCCCAGCATTTT.

The chain employs TRBV4-2 and TRBJ2-7, with 11 bases identical to TRBD2. Germline values: CDR1 LGHNA, CDR2 YNFKEQ. The trim removed 3 bases at V and 2 bases at J, leaving 3 bases unmatched. The CDR3 runs to 15 residues. This chain's CDR3 is CASSQVSGGAYEQYF. The DNA for the CDR3 is TGTGCCAGCAGCCAGGTTAGCGGGGGGGCCTACGAGCAGTACTTC.

The J gene is TRBJ1-5, the V gene TRBV4-3; D gene unclear. Germline V lookup: CDR1 LGHNA, CDR2 YSLEER. V gave up 1 base and J gave up 2 bases, with 18 bases separating them. This CDR3 region has 18 residues. The CDR3 bases are TGCGCCAGCAGCCAAGTTTCTTTCAGGCTTTCGGGCAATCAGCCCCAGCATTTT. Amino acid sequence: CASSQVSFRLSGNQPQHF.

V gene TRBV5-5 combines with J gene TRBJ1-1; TRBD1 matches at 7 bases. Germline lookup yields CDR1 SGHKS and CDR2 YYEKEE (reference sequence). CDR3 size: 20 residues. V shed 4 bases, J shed 0 bases, and the junction held 21 bases outside the gene matches. The DNA of the CDR3 is TGTGCCAGCAGCAAAAATCGAGTTGGGGTAGGGGGCGCAGTGAACACTGAAGCTTTCTTT. Amino acid sequence: CASSKNRVGVGGAVNTEAFF.

This chain connects TRBV5-6 to TRBJ1-2, with D uncertain. The CDR3 length is 15 residues. Trimming removed 0 bases at V and 1 base at J, with 10 bases between. CDR1 SGHDT and CDR2 YYEEEE come from the germline V gene. CDR3 sequence reads: CASSLEADYNYGYTF. CDR3 sequence (DNA): TGTGCCAGCAGCTTGGAGGCAGACTATAACTATGGCTACACCTTC.

V gene TRBV5-6 combines with J gene TRBJ1-4; D not certain. The CDR3 sequence is 14 residues long. Trimming took 4 bases from V and 1 from J, leaving 8 bases between them. CDR1 is SGHDT and CDR2 is YYEEEE in the germline V gene. CDR3 bases: TGTGCCAGCAGCAGGCAGGAAACTAATGAAAAACTGTTTTTT. Translating gives CASSRQETNEKLFF. The full variable domain, rest sourced from reference TRBV5-6 and TRBJ1-4, is DAGVTQSPTHLIKTRGQQVTLRCSPKSGHDTVSWYQQALGQGPQFIFQYYEEEERQRGNFPDRFSGHQFPNYSSELNVNALLLGDSALYLCASSRQETNEKLFFGSGTQLSVL.

The chain carries TRBV28 and TRBJ2-3; the D gene is possibly TRBD1 (6 bases). Germline assignment: CDR1 MDHEN and CDR2 SYDVKM. The CDR3 has 16 amino acids. Trimming took 6 bases from V and 9 from J, leaving 25 bases between them. CDR3 coding DNA: TGTGCCAGCAGCCATACCCGGCCCTCCCACACAGGGACGCAGTATTTT. Amino acids: CASSHTRPSHTGTQYF.

V is TRBV10-2 and J is TRBJ1-3; no firm D call. Germline CDR1 reads WSHSY; CDR2 reads SAAADI. The ends were cut back, 6 bases at V and 7 bases at J, with 13 bases in the middle. The CDR3 totals 13 residues. The CDR3 bases are TGCGCCAGCAGGATGGGCGAGGGCAACACCATATATTTT. Amino acids: CASRMGEGNTIYF.

This sequence joins TRBV5-6 and TRBJ2-2; 9 nucleotides match TRBD1. Trimming at V came to 0 bases and at J to 4 bases, leaving 7 bases not matched to a gene. Germline loops: CDR1 SGHDT, CDR2 YYEEEE. The CDR3 runs to 17 residues. The CDR3 sequence is CASSLGWDRVFTGELFF. The CDR3 nucleotides are TGTGCCAGCAGCTTGGGTTGGGACAGGGTATTCACCGGGGAGCTGTTTTTT.

V gene TRBV19 combines with J gene TRBJ1-2; D is ambiguous. CDR3 length: 12 amino acids. Germline V gene lookup returns CDR1 LNHDA and CDR2 SQIVND (reference sequence). The germline V and J ends were trimmed by 8 bases and 0 bases, with 7 bases remaining between them. The CDR3 DNA reads as TGTGCCAGTTTCGGGTCTAACTATGGCTACACCTTC. Translating it yields CASFGSNYGYTF. The complete variable domain, with remaining parts taken from reference TRBV19 and TRBJ1-2, reads DGGITQSPKYLFRKEGQNVTLSCEQNLNHDAMYWYRQDPGQGLRLIYYSQIVNDFQKGDIAEGYSVSREKKESFPLTVTSAQKNPTAFYLCASFGSNYGYTFGSGTRLTVV.

The chain links TRBV20-1 to TRBJ2-1; D call uncertain. V was shortened by 3 bases and J by 14 bases, with 11 bases between the two germline ends. This CDR3 region has 10 residues. The V gene's germline CDR1 is DFQATT and CDR2 SNEGSKA (reference sequence). The CDR3 reads CSASGPYKFF. The CDR3 DNA reads TGCAGTGCTAGCGGTCCGTATAAGTTCTTC.

The V and J genes are TRBV7-2 and TRBJ1-2; D call uncertain. The CDR3 is 15 amino acids. V lost 1 base, J lost 2 bases, and 11 bases lay in between. Per germline, CDR1 SGHTA and CDR2 FQGNSA. Written as DNA, the CDR3 is TGTGCCAGCAGCTTAGAGGCGGGAAAAAACTATGGCTACACCTTC. Translated: CASSLEAGKNYGYTF.

The gene calls are TRBV19 and TRBJ1-3, with 7 bases fitting TRBD1. V shed 3 bases, J shed 0 bases, and the junction held 5 bases outside the gene matches. The CDR3 totals 16 residues. Germline CDR1 reads LNHDA; CDR2 reads SQIVND (reference sequence). The CDR3 bases are TGTGCCAGTAGTATCTCGGACAGGATCTCTGGAAACACCATATATTTT. Translation gives CASSISDRISGNTIYF.

This clone occurred once. This chain joins TRBV28 and TRBJ1-2; D is undetermined. Between the trimmed V and J ends, which lost 5 bases and 1 base, there was a span of 20 bases. Germline values: CDR1 MDHEN, CDR2 SYDVKM. This CDR3 contains 17 residues. The CDR3 DNA reads TGTGCCAGCAGTCCCGGGCGGCAGGAGGGAATTAACTATGGCTACACCTTC. The encoded protein is CASSPGRQEGINYGYTF.

The chain employs TRBV4-1 and TRBJ1-5; D remains ambiguous. The CDR3 consists of 15 residues. Germline V gene data show CDR1 as MGHRA and CDR2 as YSYEKL. Trimming left V 2 bases short and J 10 bases short, with 18 bases between. The CDR3 here is CASSQLDTDWGPQHF. For the CDR3, the DNA is TGCGCCAGCAGCCAACTTGACACGGACTGGGGACCCCAGCATTTT.

The V and J genes are TRBV6-6 and TRBJ1-5; D ambiguous. CDR3 size: 15 residues. Germline CDR1 and CDR2: MNHNY and SVGAGI (reference sequence). V was cut by 8 bases and J by 0 bases, with 14 bases left in between. In nucleotides, the CDR3 is TGTGCCAGCGGCTTGAGGATTCATAGCAATCAGCCCCAGCATTTT. Translating gives CASGLRIHSNQPQHF.

The gene calls are TRBV9 and TRBJ2-2, with TRBD2 matching 7 bases. The V and J ends lost 3 bases and 1 base, in that order; junction bases with no gene match: 3. There are 15 residues in the CDR3. Germline-derived CDR1 and CDR2 are SGDLS and YYNGEE. The CDR3 is CASSERGGNTGELFF. CDR3 sequence (DNA): TGTGCCAGCAGCGAACGCGGGGGGAACACCGGGGAGCTGTTTTTT.

The CDR3 protein is CASSTGVKNTEAFF. DNA for the CDR3: TGTGCCAGTAGTACAGGCGTGAAGAACACTGAAGCTTTCTTT. The chain links TRBV19 to TRBJ1-1; D is unclear. Trimming removed 4 bases from V and 1 base from J, with 10 bases in between. There are 14 residues in the CDR3. The germline V gene has CDR1 LNHDA and CDR2 SQIVND (reference sequence).

CDR3 loop: CASRGRLGQSSPLHF. The CDR3 coding sequence is TGTGCCAGCAGGGGCAGGTTAGGACAAAGTTCACCCCTCCACTTT. The chain employs TRBV2 and TRBJ1-6; D might be TRBD1 (5 bases). Germline V gene data show CDR1 as SNHLY and CDR2 as FYNNEI. The CDR3 is made up of 15 amino acids. Deletions cut 6 bases from V and 9 bases from J, with 18 bases between.

The rearrangement links TRBV28 to TRBJ1-2; a possible D gene is TRBD1 (5 bases). The CDR3 loop spans 18 amino acids. Germline V gives CDR1 MDHEN, CDR2 SYDVKM. The V gene lost 5 bases and the J gene lost 4 bases, with 26 bases spanning the gap. CDR3 protein: CASSTPRIGQSGIYGYTF. In DNA, the CDR3 is TGTGCCAGCAGTACCCCTCGAATAGGGCAGTCAGGGATCTATGGCTACACCTTC.

CDR3 sequence reads: CASKSVQDTTNEKLFF. The CDR3 DNA follows: TGCGCCAGCAAATCGGTACAGGACACAACTAATGAAAAACTGTTTTTT. This sequence joins TRBV5-1 and TRBJ1-4; possibly TRBD1 for D (5 bases). This CDR3 has 16 residues. Trimming took 6 bases from V and 0 from J, leaving 15 bases between them. CDR1 SGHRS and CDR2 YFSETQ come from the germline V gene.